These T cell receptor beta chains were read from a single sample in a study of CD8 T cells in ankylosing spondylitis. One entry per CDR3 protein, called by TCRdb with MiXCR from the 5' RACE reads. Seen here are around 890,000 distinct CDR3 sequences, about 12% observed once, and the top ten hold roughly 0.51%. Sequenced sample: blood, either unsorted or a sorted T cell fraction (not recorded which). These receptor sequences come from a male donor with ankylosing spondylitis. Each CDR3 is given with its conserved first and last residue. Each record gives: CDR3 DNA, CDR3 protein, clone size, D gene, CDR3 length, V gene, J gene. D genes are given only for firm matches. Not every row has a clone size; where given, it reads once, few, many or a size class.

TGCAGTGCTAGAGATCTACTAGCGGGAGGGCTGGACGAGCAGTACTTC	CSARDLLAGGLDEQYF	few	TRBD2	16	TRBV20-1	TRBJ2-7
TGTGCCAGCAGCTTGGCCCGGCGGACCAGGCAGTACTTC	CASSLARRTRQYF	.	.	13	TRBV5-6	TRBJ2-7
TGTGCCAGCAGAGCCCCGGGGGCGCCTGGGGCCAACGTCCTGACTTTC	CASRAPGAPGANVLTF	few	.	16	TRBV12-3/TRBV12-4	TRBJ2-6
TGTGCCAGCAGCTTAACCGGACTAGCGGGTGGCACAGATACGCAGTATTTT	CASSLTGLAGGTDTQYF	.	TRBD2	17	TRBV7-3	TRBJ2-3
TGTGCCAGCAGTCCACCGGGACAGTTGAACTATGGCTACACCTTC	CASSPPGQLNYGYTF	few	TRBD1	15	TRBV28	TRBJ1-2
TGTGCCAGCAGCCCTGGAGGGGGGGCCACTGAAGCTTTCTTT	CASSPGGGATEAFF	many	.	14	TRBV11-3	TRBJ1-1
TGTGCCAGCAGCTCCCCCGGCACAGATACGCAGTATTTT	CASSSPGTDTQYF	many	.	13	TRBV7-2	TRBJ2-3
TGCAGTGCTAGTAATCTGCTGACGGGCTCCTACGAGCAGTACTTC	CSASNLLTGSYEQYF	few	.	15	TRBV20-1	TRBJ2-7
TGTGCCAGCAGCGTGGGACTAGCGGGGGGTTATGAGGATACGCAGTATTTT	CASSVGLAGGYEDTQYF	.	TRBD2	17	TRBV5-8	TRBJ2-3
TGTGCCAGCAGCCAACTGGCGTACCCAAAAAATGAGCAGTTCTTC	CASSQLAYPKNEQFF	.	.	15	TRBV3-1	TRBJ2-1
TGTGCCAGCAGCTTATTAAGCGCCTACGAGCAGTACTTC	CASSLLSAYEQYF	many	.	13	TRBV7-2	TRBJ2-7
TGTGCCATCATGGCCCAGGGAGAGGGGGAGACCCAGTACTTC	CAIMAQGEGETQYF	many	.	14	TRBV10-3	TRBJ2-5
TGCAGTGCTAGAACTAGCGGGGCAGATACGCAGTATTTT	CSARTSGADTQYF	.	TRBD2	13	TRBV20-1	TRBJ2-3
TGCGCCAGCAGCTTGGGCCGGGCCTCTGGAAACACCATATATTTT	CASSLGRASGNTIYF	few	.	15	TRBV5-1	TRBJ1-3
TGTGCCAGCAGTGTCGAGGCCGCGGATACGCAGTATTTT	CASSVEAADTQYF	.	.	13	TRBV2	TRBJ2-3
TGTGCCAGCAGCTTACGCCCCCCGGGACTGAATAATTCACCCCTCCACTTT	CASSLRPPGLNNSPLHF	few	.	17	TRBV7-2	TRBJ1-6
TGTGCCAGCAGCTTACGCGGGGGTAACAATGAGCAGTTCTTC	CASSLRGGNNEQFF	.	TRBD2	14	TRBV7-2	TRBJ2-1
TGTGCCAGCAGCTTAGTGCCCGGGTTCGAGGGAAACACTGAAGCTTTCTTT	CASSLVPGFEGNTEAFF	.	.	17	TRBV7-6	TRBJ1-1
TGCAGTGCTTGCGGACTAGACGAGCAGTACTTC	CSACGLDEQYF	.	TRBD2	11	TRBV20-1	TRBJ2-7
TGTGCCAGCAGCTCCCAACCGGGACAGGGTTTTGTCGGGGAGCTGTTTTTT	CASSSQPGQGFVGELFF	few	TRBD1	17	TRBV7-6	TRBJ2-2
TGTGCCAGCAGCTTAGTAAGCGGAGCAGCCTACGAGCAGTACTTC	CASSLVSGAAYEQYF	few	.	15	TRBV11-2	TRBJ2-7
TGCGCCAGCAGCGTCCGGGCCAGGAGATCCTACAATGAGCAGTTCTTC	CASSVRARRSYNEQFF	.	.	16	TRBV5-1	TRBJ2-1
TGTGCCAGCAGCTCAACCGGGACAACTCCCTACGAGCAGTACTTC	CASSSTGTTPYEQYF	few	.	15	TRBV7-2	TRBJ2-7
TGTGCCAGCACCCCCGATCCCGCGAATTCCTACGAGCAGTACTTC	CASTPDPANSYEQYF	.	.	15	TRBV28	TRBJ2-7
TGCGCCAGCAAAGTTGATCCGAATTCTAACTATGGCTACACCTTC	CASKVDPNSNYGYTF	.	.	15	TRBV5-1	TRBJ1-2
TGTGCCAGCAGCTCTTCCAGAAGGGGCCAGTACTTC	CASSSSRRGQYF	many	.	12	TRBV7-2	TRBJ2-5
TGTGCCAGCAGCCATAGCGGGAGTTTAGATACGCAGTATTTT	CASSHSGSLDTQYF	.	TRBD2	14	TRBV4-2	TRBJ2-3
TGTGCCAGCTCACCCAGGGGCCGCTGGGACGAGCAGTACTTC	CASSPRGRWDEQYF	.	.	14	TRBV18	TRBJ2-7
TGTGCCAGCAGCTTAATGGCGGGGGGGAGCAATGAGCAGTTCTTC	CASSLMAGGSNEQFF	many	TRBD2	15	TRBV7-3	TRBJ2-1
TGTGCCAGGGGCCTTGAGCTCCACTGCGAGCAGTACTTC	CARGLELHCEQYF	.	.	13	TRBV5-5	TRBJ2-7
TGCTGTGCTAGAGAAGGACTAGCGGGGTCCTACAATGAGCAGTTCTTC	CCAREGLAGSYNEQFF	.	TRBD2	16	TRBV20-1	TRBJ2-1
TGCAGTGCTAGAGGGCTCAATCAGCCCCAGCATTTT	CSARGLNQPQHF	.	.	12	TRBV20-1	TRBJ1-5
TGCGCCAGCAGCCAAGATCTAGTGACAGGGACTTCCTATAATTCACCCCTCCACTTT	CASSQDLVTGTSYNSPLHF	few	TRBD1	19	TRBV4-3	TRBJ1-6
TGTGCCAGCAGTCCCCACGATGGGGGGATCCATCAGCCCCAGCATTTT	CASSPHDGGIHQPQHF	few	.	16	TRBV12-3/TRBV12-4	TRBJ1-5
TGCAGTGCTAGTCTTCGTCCGCGGGGGGAGGACGAGCAGTACTTC	CSASLRPRGEDEQYF	few	TRBD2	15	TRBV20-1	TRBJ2-7
TGCGCCAGCAGCCGATCTTCCGGGACGGAATCCTACGAGCAGTACTTC	CASSRSSGTESYEQYF	.	.	16	TRBV4-3	TRBJ2-7
TGCAGCGTTGAAGACAGGGCAGATACGCAGTATTTT	CSVEDRADTQYF	few	.	12	TRBV29-1	TRBJ2-3
TGTGCCAGCAGCATATACGGGACGGTATTGGTCCGGGGGCGATACAATGAGCAGTTCTTC	CASSIYGTVLVRGRYNEQFF	few	.	20	TRBV11-2	TRBJ2-1
TGCAGCGTAAAACTAGATTACACCGGGGAGCTGTTTTTT	CSVKLDYTGELFF	few	.	13	TRBV29-1	TRBJ2-2
TGCGCCAGCAGCTTAACCGGGTCCTCTTATCAGCCCCAGCATTTT	CASSLTGSSYQPQHF	.	.	15	TRBV5-1	TRBJ1-5
TGTGCCAGCAGCACTTATACAGTTTTCTCCTACGAGCAGTACTTC	CASSTYTVFSYEQYF	few	.	15	TRBV7-2	TRBJ2-7